Listed below are T cell receptor beta chains from one sample, sequenced in a study of blood T cell repertoires in COVID-19. Sequenced by immunoSEQ multiplex PCR; TCRdb stores in-frame clones only, minus some. Of about 36,000 clones listed, about nine tenths are singletons. Sequencing was performed on peripheral blood. All receptors derive from a human donor in a cohort sampled during active COVID-19. The CDR3 runs from the conserved cysteine through the conserved F or W. Each record gives: J gene, clone size, D gene, V gene, CDR3 protein, CDR3 DNA. D genes are given only for firm matches. Clone size is shown for a subset of rows, as once, few, many or a class of expanded clone.

TRBJ2-7 - TRBD2 TRBV6-5 CASSYQRGTYEQYF TGTGCCAGCAGTTACCAGCGGGGGACCTACGAGCAGTACTTC
TRBJ2-7 - TRBD1 TRBV27 CASSRTGAYEQYF TGTGCCAGCAGTAGGACAGGGGCCTACGAGCAGTACTTC
TRBJ2-2 once - TRBV28 CASSAGELFF TGTGCCAGCTCCGCCGGGGAGCTGTTTTTT
TRBJ2-7 - TRBD1 TRBV2 CASIPDRDLYEQYF TGTGCCAGCATACCGGACAGGGACCTCTACGAGCAGTACTTC
TRBJ2-7 - - TRBV6-5 CASTPGGTGSYEQYF TGTGCCAGCACCCCGGGGGGGACAGGGTCCTACGAGCAGTACTTC
TRBJ1-4 - TRBD1 TRBV2 CASSPTGVPNEKLFF TGTGCCAGCAGTCCGACAGGGGTCCCAAATGAAAAACTGTTTTTT
TRBJ1-1 - TRBD1 TRBV5-8 CASSSPSRGVAEAFF TGTGCCAGCAGCTCACCCTCCAGGGGGGTTGCTGAAGCTTTCTTT
TRBJ2-5 - - TRBV12-5 CASGLGGLGGARETQYF TGTGCTAGTGGTTTGGGGGGTTTAGGGGGAGCCAGGGAGACCCAGTACTTC
TRBJ2-6 once - TRBV7-2 CASSSPGDSPLGANVLTF TGTGCCAGCAGCTCCCCGGGGGACAGCCCCCTCGGGGCCAACGTCCTGACTTTC
TRBJ1-1 few TRBD1 TRBV28 CASRRDSMNTEAFF TGTGCCAGCAGGCGGGACAGTATGAACACTGAAGCTTTCTTT
TRBJ1-2 - - TRBV4-2 CASSQALRVGYTF TGTGCCAGCAGCCAAGCCTTGCGGGTTGGCTACACCTTC
TRBJ2-6 few TRBD1 TRBV18 CASSPGTGAMSSGANVLTF TGTGCCAGCTCACCAGGCACAGGGGCTATGAGCTCTGGGGCCAACGTCCTGACTTTC
TRBJ2-3 - TRBD2 TRBV14 CASSLPGLAGTDTQYF TGTGCCAGCAGCCTGCCGGGACTAGCGGGCACAGATACGCAGTATTTT
TRBJ1-2 - - TRBV6-6 CASKGEGVGGNYGYTF TGTGCCAGCAAAGGGGAGGGGGTGGGCGGTAACTATGGCTACACCTTC
TRBJ2-1 - TRBD1 TRBV3-1/TRBV3-2 CASSQEGQGRNEQFF TGTGCCAGCAGCCAAGAGGGACAGGGAAGAAACGAGCAGTTCTTC
TRBJ2-5 - - TRBV5-8 CASSSLGAEHQETQYF TGTGCCAGCAGCTCGTTGGGGGCAGAACACCAAGAGACCCAGTACTTC
TRBJ1-1 - - TRBV7-9 CASSRQNTEAFF TGTGCCAGTAGCCGACAGAACACTGAAGCTTTCTTT
TRBJ1-6 - - TRBV5-1 CASSLYLTVNNSPLHF TGCGCCAGCAGCTTGTATCTGACAGTTAATAATTCACCCCTCCACTTT